This T cell receptor (beta chain) was sequenced during a study of glioma-infiltrating T cells after dendritic cell vaccination (dated by TCRdb to about 2016). Regarding the study in general: The cohort comprised about 15 glioblastoma patients from Phase I and II dendritic cell vaccination trials, 9 newly diagnosed and 6 with recurrent disease. Between the early 2000s and the early 2010s, the patients were given dendritic cell vaccination pulsed with autologous tumor lysate. Each patient got three intradermal injections of the dendritic cell vaccine, spaced at biweekly intervals, in the arm below the axilla. Deep sequencing of TCR beta CDR3 regions was used to quantify tumor-infiltrating lymphocyte content and compare tumor and blood repertoires in dendritic cell-vaccinated glioblastoma patients. The vaccine was prepared from monocyte-derived dendritic cells that were cultured for 6 to 7 days with IL-4 and GM-CSF and then pulsed overnight with autologous tumor lysate. Survival after dendritic cell vaccination was correlated with TCR sequencing metrics such as TIL content and the overlap between tumor and blood repertoires.

V loses 5 bases at its end and J loses 4 bases; junction bases beyond the gene matches: 7. The CDR3, cysteine through phenylalanine, is 14 amino acids long. The sequence is cut down to CDR3 DNA, 42 bases in frame from base 1. In the germline V gene, CDR1 corresponds to MNHEY and CDR2 to SVGAGI. Beyond this particular receptor, the publication reports: The cohort was small and heterogeneous, with few patients having full blood and tumor sets and even fewer initial-recurrent tumor pairs. The three-group TCR overlap response model was characterized as speculative, and prospective validation of the model was stated to be required. No direct relationship between TCR clonality and survival was found, suggesting that a diverse polyclonal response may matter. After dendritic cell vaccination, a higher estimated pretreatment TIL content predicted longer time to progression and overall survival.

To be selected, patients needed enough residual fresh-frozen tumor tissue and more than two years of available survival data. None of the glioblastoma patients carried an isocitrate dehydrogenase mutation, although molecular status otherwise varied. PBMC were collected before vaccination, two weeks after the third vaccination, and at tumor progression if tumor progression occurred. Genomic DNA was extracted with the Qiagen DNeasy Blood extraction Kit. Using the immunoSEQ assay, TCRB CDR3 regions were amplified from 2 micrograms of genomic DNA, or from all available DNA when less than that was on hand. Multiplex PCR used 60 forward primers for TCR V beta segments and 13 reverse primers for J beta segments. To estimate the number of reads per starting template, synthetic control templates were added to each sample at limiting dilution. Sequencing produced 87 bp reads on the Illumina HiSeq System. The study's processing was this. PCR and sequencing errors were removed by a nearest neighbor algorithm that merged closely related sequences. TCR overlap was measured as the percentage of unique tumor TCR beta sequences also present in the same patient's peripheral blood. TCRdb took over this immuneACCESS table, retaining in-frame rearrangements with V and J assigned. Such tables are incomplete; in checked studies, under half of the missing clones stem from an unresolved V gene, and the remainder is unexplained. D and trimming were read from the DNA, whereas the V and J calls and clone size are those reported in that table. The sample table shows 60,000 to 70,000 clones, and 82% are seen once. The ten largest clones add up to around 9.6% of the sample.

On this clone itself: The antigen it recognizes is unknown. The record has no base qualities; no much larger clone is one base away.

The sequence is built from TRBV6-5 and TRBJ1-1, with 7 bases aligning to TRBD1. Sequencing used blood, obtained before dendritic cell vaccination. This clonotype originated in a human donor with glioblastoma. The encoded CDR3 is CASSPRDRLTEAFF. Read as DNA, the sequence is TGTGCCAGCAGTCCTCGGGACAGACTCACTGAAGCTTTCTTT.